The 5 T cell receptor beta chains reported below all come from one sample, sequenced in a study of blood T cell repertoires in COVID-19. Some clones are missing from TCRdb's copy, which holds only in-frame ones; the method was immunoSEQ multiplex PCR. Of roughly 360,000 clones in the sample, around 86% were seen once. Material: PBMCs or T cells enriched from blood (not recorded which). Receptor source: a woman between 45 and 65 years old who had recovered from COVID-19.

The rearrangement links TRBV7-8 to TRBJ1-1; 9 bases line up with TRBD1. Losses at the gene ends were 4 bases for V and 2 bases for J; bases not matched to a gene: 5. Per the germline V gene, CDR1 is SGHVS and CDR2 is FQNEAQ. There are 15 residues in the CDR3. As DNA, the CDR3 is TGTGCCAGCAGCTCACAACAGGGGGCCAACACTGAAGCTTTCTTT. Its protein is CASSSQQGANTEAFF.

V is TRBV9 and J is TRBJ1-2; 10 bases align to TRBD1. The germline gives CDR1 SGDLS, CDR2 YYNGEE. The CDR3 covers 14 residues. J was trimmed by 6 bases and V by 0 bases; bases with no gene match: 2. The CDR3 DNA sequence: TGTGCCAGCAGCGTAGCTGGGACAGGGGATGGCTACACCTTC. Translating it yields CASSVAGTGDGYTF.

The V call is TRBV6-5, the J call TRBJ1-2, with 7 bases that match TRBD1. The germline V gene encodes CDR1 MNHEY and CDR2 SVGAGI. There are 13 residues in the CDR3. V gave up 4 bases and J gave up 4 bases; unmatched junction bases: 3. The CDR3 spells CASSSGTVYGYTF. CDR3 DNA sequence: TGTGCCAGCAGTTCCGGGACAGTCTATGGCTACACCTTC.

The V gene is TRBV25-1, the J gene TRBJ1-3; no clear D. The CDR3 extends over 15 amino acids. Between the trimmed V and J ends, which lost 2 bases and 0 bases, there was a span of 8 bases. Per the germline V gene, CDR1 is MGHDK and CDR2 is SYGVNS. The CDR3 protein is CASSEEVSSGNTIYF. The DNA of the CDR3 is TGTGCCAGCAGTGAAGAGGTTAGCTCTGGAAACACCATATATTTT.

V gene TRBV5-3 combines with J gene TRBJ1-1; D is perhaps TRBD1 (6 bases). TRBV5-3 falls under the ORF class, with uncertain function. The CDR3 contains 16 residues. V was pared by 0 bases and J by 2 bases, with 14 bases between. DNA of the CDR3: TGTGCCAGAAGCTTGGCAGGGGACGCCGCCAACACTGAAGCTTTCTTT. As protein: CARSLAGDAANTEAFF.